The 15 T cell receptor beta chains below come from one sample, sequenced in a study of T-cell memory formation after mild COVID-19. Using its own MiXCR run on the 5' RACE reads, TCRdb lists one record per CDR3 protein. The top ten hold about 4% of the sample, which has around 200,000 distinct CDR3 sequences, around a sixth seen once. Sequencing used PBMCs or a T cell subset sorted from them (not recorded which). These receptors all stem from a man aged 18 to 30 who had mild COVID-19 (a few samples of this study predate the infection). Cell type and time point are not known.

This clonotype has more than one count but fewer than ten. The chain joins TRBV6-6 to TRBJ1-4; 7 nucleotides agree with TRBD1. The trim removed 5 bases at V and 0 bases at J, leaving 9 bases unmatched. CDR1 and CDR2 from the germline V gene are MNHNY and SVGAGI (reference sequence). The CDR3 extends over 17 amino acids. This CDR3 reads CASSLAGTDATNEKLFF. CDR3 DNA sequence: TGTGCCAGCAGTCTCGCCGGGACAGACGCAACTAATGAAAAACTGTTTTTT.

The V and J genes are TRBV7-7 and TRBJ2-7; D tentatively fits TRBD1 or TRBD2 (6 bases each). Germline CDR1 is SSHAT and CDR2 is FNYEAQ (reference sequence). This CDR3 has 17 residues. The CDR3 DNA follows: TGTGCTAGCAGCTTCCTTCGGGGGCACCGGTGGATTCGTGAGCAGTACGTC. As protein: CASSFLRGHRWIREQYV.

V usage is TRBV20-1 and J usage is TRBJ1-1, with D uncertain. Trimming stripped 0 bases from V and 0 bases from J, with 5 bases between. From germline, CDR1 is DFQATT and CDR2 SNEGSKA (reference sequence). This CDR3 is built from 13 residues. CDR3 in DNA: TGCAGTGCTAGAGAGAGCTTGAACACTGAAGCTTTCTTT. It translates to CSARESLNTEAFF.

This clonotype was seen ten or more times. The genes are TRBV10-2 and TRBJ1-3, with 7 bases matching TRBD1. This CDR3 has 13 residues. Germline V gene sequence: CDR1 WSHSY, CDR2 SAAADI. Trimming removed 7 bases from V and 2 bases from J; junction bases left unmatched: 2. This chain's CDR3 is CASTDRAGNTIYF. The CDR3 nucleotides read TGCGCCAGCACTGACAGGGCTGGAAACACCATATATTTT.

This clonotype was counted only a few times. The chain couples TRBV5-1 to TRBJ2-1; tentatively, D is TRBD2 (6 bases). V was pared by 3 bases and J by 9 bases, with 19 bases between. The CDR3 sequence is 15 residues long. Germline V CDR1 and CDR2: SGHRS, YFSETQ. The DNA of the CDR3 is TGCGCCAGCAGCTCCGCCGGGACTCTCCGGGGTGAGCAGTTCTTC. Amino acids: CASSSAGTLRGEQFF.

The V gene is TRBV20-1, the J gene TRBJ1-5, with D unresolved. The CDR3 length is 12 residues. V gave up 6 bases and J gave up 4 bases, with 10 bases separating them. Germline V gene lookup returns CDR1 DFQATT and CDR2 SNEGSKA (reference sequence). The CDR3 DNA follows: TGCAGTGCGGGTAGCGGGAATCAGCCCCAGCATTTT. Protein sequence: CSAGSGNQPQHF.

This clonotype appeared a few times. One end of the junction does not line up with germline, which may come from a read error. The chain has TRBV5-1 and TRBJ2-2; D gene unclear. The CDR3 length is 16 residues. Looked up from germline, CDR1 is SGHRS and CDR2 is YFSETQ. CDR3 amino acids: CASSLGPSAKTGELFF. As DNA, the CDR3 is TGCGCCAGCAGCTTGGGACCGAGCGCGAAGACCGGGGAGCTGTTTTTT.

In this sample, this clonotype turned up a few times. J is TRBJ2-1 and V is TRBV12-3 or TRBV12-4; the D is unclear. The CDR3 is 10 residues long. Between the trimmed V and J ends, which lost 4 bases and 8 bases, there was a span of 3 bases. CDR3 amino acids: CASSSHEQFF. The CDR3 nucleotides are TGTGCCAGCAGTTCCCATGAGCAGTTCTTC.

This chain links TRBV16 with TRBJ2-1, with D maybe TRBD2 (6 bases). Germline V gene sequence: CDR1 KGHSY, CDR2 FQNENV. V lost 4 bases and J 5 bases, leaving 9 bases between the germline ends. The CDR3 spans 13 residues. CDR3 region: CASSPGLNNEQFF. For the CDR3, the DNA is TGTGCCAGCAGCCCAGGACTAAACAATGAGCAGTTCTTC.

The chain combines TRBV24-1 with TRBJ2-3; 10 bases agree with TRBD2. V was clipped by 3 bases and J by 3 bases; unmatched bases: 5. The CDR3 contains 16 residues. The germline V gene has CDR1 KGHDR and CDR2 SFDVKD. CDR3 DNA sequence: TGTGCCACCAGTGATGGTAGCGGGGGGCCGACAGATACGCAGTATTTT. The encoded protein is CATSDGSGGPTDTQYF.

This clonotype was seen a few times. The V call is TRBV7-6, the J call TRBJ2-6; 11 bases match TRBD2. The CDR3 length is 17 residues. V trimming: 3 bases; J trimming: 4 bases; junction bases outside the gene matches: 5. Germline CDR1 is SGHVS and CDR2 is FNYEAQ. CDR3 loop: CASSLLAGGPGANVLTF. The DNA for the CDR3 is TGTGCCAGCAGCTTGTTAGCGGGGGGGCCCGGGGCCAACGTCCTGACTTTC.

The chain employs TRBV6-2 or TRBV6-3 and TRBJ2-2; perhaps TRBD2 as D (6 bases). V lost 5 bases to trimming and J lost 6 bases, with 16 bases between them. In germline, CDR1 is MNHEY, CDR2 SVGEGT. The CDR3 extends over 15 amino acids. The CDR3 nucleotides read TGTGCCAGCAGTGCCCGGGACTCAGGGTCCGGGGAGCTGTTTTTT. This translates into CASSARDSGSGELFF.

This clonotype was seen a handful of times. This chain joins TRBV29-1 and TRBJ1-5; unclear D gene. Trimming removed 2 bases from V and 2 bases from J, with 4 bases in between. Germline V gene lookup returns CDR1 SQVTM and CDR2 ANQGSEA. The CDR3 totals 12 residues. CDR3 loop: CSVESGNQPQHF. DNA for the CDR3: TGCAGCGTTGAAAGTGGCAATCAGCCCCAGCATTTT.

The table lists this clonotype with a few counts. The V call is TRBV7-2, the J call TRBJ1-5; 7 nucleotides match TRBD1. V lost 1 base to trimming and J lost 7 bases; unmatched junction nucleotides: 7. Germline-derived CDR1 and CDR2 are SGHTA and FQGNSA. This CDR3 comprises 15 residues. The CDR3 bases are TGTGCCAGCAGCTTAGGAGGACAGGCACGACAGCCCCAGCATTTT. Protein: CASSLGGQARQPQHF.

This clonotype was picked up a small number of times. The V call is TRBV12-3 or TRBV12-4, the J call TRBJ1-2, with 11 bases identical to TRBD1. V trimming: 5 bases; J trimming: 8 bases; junction bases outside the gene matches: 13. CDR3 length: 16 amino acids. The CDR3 loop reads CASSRTGGFSRRGYTF. The CDR3 DNA is TGTGCCAGCAGTCGGACAGGGGGCTTTTCCCGTCGGGGCTACACCTTC.